The rows below give T cell receptor beta chains drawn from one sample of a study of CXCR3-negative and CXCR3-positive naive CD8 T cells. From the 5' RACE reads, TCRdb lists one entry per CDR3 protein and no DNA. The sample's table shows tens of thousands of distinct CDR3 sequences. The sequenced material came from memory CD8+ T cells from blood. These receptors all come from a human donor in good health. Some clones in this sample may be carry-over from other donors' samples. The CDR3 runs from the conserved cysteine through the conserved F or W. Clone size is shown for a subset of rows, as once, few, many or a class of expanded clone.

>TRBJ1-1|TRBV20-1|-
CSARDPLPTEAFF
>TRBJ2-3|TRBV7-9|-
CASSQQTGGTDTQYF
>TRBJ1-6|TRBV5-1|-
CASSLGGDSPLHF
>TRBJ2-1|TRBV29-1|-
CSVDRPGTSGPNEQFF
>TRBJ2-1|TRBV7-3|-
CASSLDGRNEQFF
>TRBJ2-7|TRBV28|-
CASSSGLRGQYF
>TRBJ2-1|TRBV6-5|-
CASGEEIAGSRGQFF
>TRBJ1-2|TRBV6-2/TRBV6-3|-
CASSYDGDGNYGYTF
>TRBJ1-5|TRBV6-2/TRBV6-3|-
CASNPLDGQPQHF
>TRBJ2-7|TRBV7-2|-
CASSTTGDGLEQYF
>TRBJ1-2|TRBV25-1|-
CASSEYRESDGYTF
>TRBJ2-4|TRBV29-1|-
CSVEEAQSPVAKNIQYF
>TRBJ2-3|TRBV6-4|-
CASSDSSGGAVDTQYF
>TRBJ2-3|TRBV5-6|-
CASSLIGLAGYTDTQYF
>TRBJ2-7|TRBV20-1|-
CSARDSGTSGSFSYEQYF
>TRBJ1-1|TRBV25-1|-
CASSEPNQNTEAFF
>TRBJ1-3|TRBV6-6|-
CASSGEFSGNTIYF
>TRBJ2-3|TRBV23-1|-
CASRLDRETTDTQYF
>TRBJ2-7|TRBV7-8|-
CASSSYRVGAGSYEQYF
>TRBJ2-7|TRBV14|-
CASSQDTTKGRGPPSYYEQYF
>TRBJ2-7|TRBV6-5|-
CASSYSLYFTGIGSYEQYF
>TRBJ2-7|TRBV9|-
CASSSGGYEQYF
>TRBJ1-1|TRBV5-1|-
CASSEGNTEAFF
>TRBJ1-1|TRBV7-9|-
CASSPPAGPEAFF
>TRBJ2-7|TRBV29-1|-
CSVGGIRDIAYEQYF
>TRBJ2-1|TRBV6-4|-
CASSVDNYNEQFF
>TRBJ2-7|TRBV7-9|-
CASSPSGAYEQYF
>TRBJ2-2|TRBV7-2|-
CASSLHGGGVGELFF
>TRBJ2-5|TRBV5-6|-
CASSVQETQYF
>TRBJ2-5|TRBV20-1|-
CSAVSKTEILQETQYF
>TRBJ2-2|TRBV5-1|-
CASSYATGFTGELFF
>TRBJ2-5|TRBV6-5|-
CASSRSGGSQETQYF
>TRBJ2-2|TRBV15|-
CATSREVGEAGELFF
>TRBJ1-1|TRBV7-2|-
CASSLAGEAFF
>TRBJ2-2|TRBV7-6|-
CASSLVDGTGYGGELFF
>TRBJ2-1|TRBV20-1|-
CSARVRRGQSYNEQFF
>TRBJ2-1|TRBV6-4|medium-sized
CASSDSAAGSYNEQFF
>TRBJ2-1|TRBV20-1|-
CSAKIPGQDYNEQFF
>TRBJ2-5|TRBV7-9|-
CASSFRAAQETQYF
>TRBJ2-5|TRBV5-4|-
CASSLVGDQETQYF
>TRBJ1-1|TRBV7-9|-
CASSPRQGGTEAFF
>TRBJ2-2|TRBV6-4|-
CASKPGQDTGELFF
>TRBJ2-1|TRBV29-1|-
CSVDGKYNEQFF
>TRBJ2-6|TRBV19|-
CASKFHSGANVLTF
>TRBJ2-5|TRBV7-2|-
CASSGGARVETQYF
>TRBJ1-4|TRBV10-3|-
CAIQGPPNEKLFF
>TRBJ2-1|TRBV5-1|-
CASSPPGQVSYNEQFF
>TRBJ2-1|TRBV5-1|-
CASSPTAGDSYNEQFF
>TRBJ2-7|TRBV7-9|-
CASSLHGGTYEQYF
>TRBJ2-1|TRBV7-3|-
CASSPQGGEQFF